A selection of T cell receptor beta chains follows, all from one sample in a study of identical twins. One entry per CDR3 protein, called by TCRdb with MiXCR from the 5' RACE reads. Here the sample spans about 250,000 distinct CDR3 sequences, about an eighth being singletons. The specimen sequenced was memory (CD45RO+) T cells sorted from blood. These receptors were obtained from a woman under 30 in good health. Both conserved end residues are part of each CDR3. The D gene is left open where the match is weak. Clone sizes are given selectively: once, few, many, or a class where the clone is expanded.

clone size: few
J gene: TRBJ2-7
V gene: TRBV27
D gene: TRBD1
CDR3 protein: CASSGGWGQGDYEQYF
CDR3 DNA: TGTGCCAGCAGTGGAGGATGGGGCCAGGGGGACTACGAGCAGTACTTC

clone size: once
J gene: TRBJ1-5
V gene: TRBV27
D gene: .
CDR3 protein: CASSLSQAYQPQHF
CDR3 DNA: TGTGCCAGCAGTTTATCCCAGGCCTATCAGCCCCAGCATTTT

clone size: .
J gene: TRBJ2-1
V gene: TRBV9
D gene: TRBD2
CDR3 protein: CASSVSSGGAHEQFF
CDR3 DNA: TGTGCCAGCAGCGTATCTAGCGGGGGGGCGCATGAGCAGTTCTTC

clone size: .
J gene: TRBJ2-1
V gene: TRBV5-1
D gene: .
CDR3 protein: CASSSGTRGDEQFF
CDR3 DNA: TGCGCCAGCAGCAGTGGGACCCGGGGAGATGAGCAGTTCTTC

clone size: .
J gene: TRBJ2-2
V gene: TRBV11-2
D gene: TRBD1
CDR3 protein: CASRTGGTHTGELFF
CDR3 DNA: TGTGCCAGCAGAACAGGGGGCACTCACACCGGGGAGCTGTTTTTT

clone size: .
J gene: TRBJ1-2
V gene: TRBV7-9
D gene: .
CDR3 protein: CASSLAARSYGYTF
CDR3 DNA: TGTGCCAGCAGCTTAGCCGCTAGGTCCTATGGCTACACCTTC

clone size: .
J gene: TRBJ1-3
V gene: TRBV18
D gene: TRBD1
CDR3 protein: CASSSAGGPSGNTIYF
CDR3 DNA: TGTGCCAGCTCATCAGCAGGGGGCCCCTCTGGAAACACCATATATTTT

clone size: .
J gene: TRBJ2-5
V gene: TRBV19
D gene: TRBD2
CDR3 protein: CASSIGTRGGETQYF
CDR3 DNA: TGTGCCAGTAGTATTGGGACTAGAGGCGGCGAGACCCAGTACTTC

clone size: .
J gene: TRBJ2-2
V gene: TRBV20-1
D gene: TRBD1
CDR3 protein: CSAREGTGRTGELFF
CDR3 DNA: TGCAGTGCTAGAGAGGGGACAGGGAGGACCGGGGAGCTGTTTTTT

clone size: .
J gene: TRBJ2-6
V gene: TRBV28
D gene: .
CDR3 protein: CASKQQGGGPGANVLTF
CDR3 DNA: TGTGCCAGCAAACAACAGGGGGGAGGGCCTGGGGCCAACGTCCTGACTTTC

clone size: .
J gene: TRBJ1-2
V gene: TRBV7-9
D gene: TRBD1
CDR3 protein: CASTVDRGKGYTF
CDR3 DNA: TGTGCCAGCACCGTAGACAGGGGGAAAGGCTACACCTTC

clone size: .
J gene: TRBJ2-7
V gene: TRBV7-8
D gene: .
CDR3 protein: CASSLAELGGYEQYF
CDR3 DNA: TGTGCCAGCAGCTTAGCGGAGCTTGGAGGTTACGAGCAGTACTTC

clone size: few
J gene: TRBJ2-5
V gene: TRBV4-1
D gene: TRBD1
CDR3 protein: CASSQAGGPHRGQETQYF
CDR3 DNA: TGCGCCAGCAGCCAAGCTGGTGGGCCCCACAGGGGCCAAGAGACCCAGTACTTC

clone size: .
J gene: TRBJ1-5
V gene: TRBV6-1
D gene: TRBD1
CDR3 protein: CASSRTGGRDQPQHF
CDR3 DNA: TGTGCCAGCAGTCGAACAGGGGGCAGGGATCAGCCCCAGCATTTT

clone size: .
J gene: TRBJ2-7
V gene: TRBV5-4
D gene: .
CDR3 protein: CASSKDGASYEQYF
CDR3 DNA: TGTGCCAGCAGCAAGGACGGGGCATCCTACGAGCAGTACTTC

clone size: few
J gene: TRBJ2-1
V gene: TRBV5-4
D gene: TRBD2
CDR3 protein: CASSFKASGDNEQFF
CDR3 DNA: TGTGCCAGCTCGTTTAAGGCTAGCGGAGACAATGAGCAGTTCTTC

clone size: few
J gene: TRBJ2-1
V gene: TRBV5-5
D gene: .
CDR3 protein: CASSFTGAGNEQFF
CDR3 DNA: TGTGCCAGCAGCTTTACGGGGGCGGGCAATGAGCAGTTCTTC

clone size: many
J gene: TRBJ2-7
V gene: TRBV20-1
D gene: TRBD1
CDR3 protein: CSTNRGLEQYF
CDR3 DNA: TGCAGTACCAACAGGGGCCTCGAGCAGTACTTC

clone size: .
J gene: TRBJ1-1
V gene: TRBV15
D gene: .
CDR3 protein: CATSRVRGEGDTEAFF
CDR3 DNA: TGTGCCACCAGCAGAGTTAGAGGGGAAGGGGACACTGAAGCTTTCTTT

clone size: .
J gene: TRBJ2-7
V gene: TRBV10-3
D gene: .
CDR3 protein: CAIRSGDEQYF
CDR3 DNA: TGTGCCATCCGATCCGGGGACGAGCAGTACTTC

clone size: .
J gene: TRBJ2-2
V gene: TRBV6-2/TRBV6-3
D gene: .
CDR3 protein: CASSNLYVNGGGTGELFF
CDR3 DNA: TGTGCCAGCAGTAACCTCTATGTCAACGGCGGAGGCACCGGGGAGCTGTTTTTT

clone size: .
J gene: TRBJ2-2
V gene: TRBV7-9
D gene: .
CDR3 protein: CASSLGGKNTGELFF
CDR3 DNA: TGTGCCAGCAGCTTGGGGGGAAAGAACACCGGGGAGCTGTTTTTT